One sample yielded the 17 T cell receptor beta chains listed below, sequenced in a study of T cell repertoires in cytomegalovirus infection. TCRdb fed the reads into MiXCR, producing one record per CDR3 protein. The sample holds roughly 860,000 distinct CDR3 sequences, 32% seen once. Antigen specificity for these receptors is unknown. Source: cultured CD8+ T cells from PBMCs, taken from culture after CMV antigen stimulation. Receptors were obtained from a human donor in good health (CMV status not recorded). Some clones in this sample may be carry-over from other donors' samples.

The DNA of the CDR3 is TGTGCCAGCAGCTTGGTTGGGGGGTCCTTTGACAATCAGCCCCAGCATTTT. Translated: CASSLVGGSFDNQPQHF. The chain has TRBV5-8 and TRBJ1-5, with TRBD1 as a possible D gene (5 bases). The CDR3 extends over 17 amino acids. Germline loops: CDR1 SGHTS, CDR2 YDEGEE. Trimming pared 0 bases from V and 3 bases from J, leaving 16 bases between.

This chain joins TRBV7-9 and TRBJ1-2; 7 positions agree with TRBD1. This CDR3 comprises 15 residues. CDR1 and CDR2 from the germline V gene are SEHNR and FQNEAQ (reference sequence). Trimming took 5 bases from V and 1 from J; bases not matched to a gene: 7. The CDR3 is CASSRDRAYNYGYTF. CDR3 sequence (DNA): TGTGCCAGCAGCCGCGACAGGGCCTATAACTATGGCTACACCTTC.

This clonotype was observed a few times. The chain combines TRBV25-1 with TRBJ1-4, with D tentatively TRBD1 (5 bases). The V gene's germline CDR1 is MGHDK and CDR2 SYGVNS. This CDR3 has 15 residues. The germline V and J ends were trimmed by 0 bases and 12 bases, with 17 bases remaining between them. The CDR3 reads CASSEYRDPRQELFF. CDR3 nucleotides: TGTGCCAGCAGTGAATATAGGGACCCTCGCCAGGAACTGTTTTTT.

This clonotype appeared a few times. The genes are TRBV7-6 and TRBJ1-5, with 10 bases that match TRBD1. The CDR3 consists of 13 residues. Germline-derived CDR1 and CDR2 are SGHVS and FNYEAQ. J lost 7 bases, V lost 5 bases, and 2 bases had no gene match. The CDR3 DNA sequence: TGTGCCAGCAGCAAGGACAGGGGGCAGCCCCAGCATTTT. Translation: CASSKDRGQPQHF.

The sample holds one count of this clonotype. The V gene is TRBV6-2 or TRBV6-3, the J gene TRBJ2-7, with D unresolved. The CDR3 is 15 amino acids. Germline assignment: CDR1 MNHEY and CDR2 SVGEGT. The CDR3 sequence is CANSYYQDGSYEQYV. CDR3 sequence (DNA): TGTGCCAACAGTTACTATCAGGACGGGTCCTACGAGCAGTACGTC.

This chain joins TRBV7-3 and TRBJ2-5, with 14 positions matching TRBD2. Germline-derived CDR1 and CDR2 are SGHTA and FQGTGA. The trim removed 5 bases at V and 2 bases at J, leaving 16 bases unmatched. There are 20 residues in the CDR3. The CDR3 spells CASSDYLRGLAGDPQETQYF. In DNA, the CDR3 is TGTGCCAGCAGCGACTATCTACGGGGACTAGCGGGGGACCCACAAGAGACCCAGTACTTC.

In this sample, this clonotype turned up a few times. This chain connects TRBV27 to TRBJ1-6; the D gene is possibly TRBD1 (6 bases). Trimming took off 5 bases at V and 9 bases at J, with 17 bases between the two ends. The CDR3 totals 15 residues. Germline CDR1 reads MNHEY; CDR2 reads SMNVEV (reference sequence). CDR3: CASSTLQGSSSPLHF. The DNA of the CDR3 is TGTGCCAGCAGTACACTACAGGGAAGTAGTTCACCCCTCCACTTT.

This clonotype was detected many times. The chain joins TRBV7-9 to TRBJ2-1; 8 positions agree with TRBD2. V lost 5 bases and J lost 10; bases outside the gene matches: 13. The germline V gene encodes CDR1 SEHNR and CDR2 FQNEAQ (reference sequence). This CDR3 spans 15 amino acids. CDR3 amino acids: CASSLSGAPRAEQFF. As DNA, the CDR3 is TGTGCCAGCAGCCTTAGCGGGGCCCCTCGAGCGGAGCAGTTCTTC.

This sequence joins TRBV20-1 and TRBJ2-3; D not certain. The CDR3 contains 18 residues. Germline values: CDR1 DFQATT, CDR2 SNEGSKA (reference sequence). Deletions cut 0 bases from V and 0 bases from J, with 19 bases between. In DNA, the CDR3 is TGCAGTGCTAGAGATACCGAGGATTGGCGCTCCAGCACAGATACGCAGTATTTT. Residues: CSARDTEDWRSSTDTQYF.

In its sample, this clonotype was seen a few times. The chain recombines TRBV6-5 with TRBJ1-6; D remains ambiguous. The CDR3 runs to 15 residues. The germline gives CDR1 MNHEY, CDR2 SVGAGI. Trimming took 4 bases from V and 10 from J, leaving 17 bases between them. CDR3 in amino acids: CASSSSTVGHSPLHF. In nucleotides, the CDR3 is TGTGCCAGCAGTTCATCTACAGTAGGGCACTCACCCCTCCACTTT.

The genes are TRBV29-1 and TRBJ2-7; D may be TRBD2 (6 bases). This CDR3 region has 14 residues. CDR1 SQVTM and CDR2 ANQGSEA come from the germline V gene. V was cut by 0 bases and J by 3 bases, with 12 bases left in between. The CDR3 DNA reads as TGCAGCGTTGAAGATGGAGGGGCAGGCTACGAGCAGTACTTC. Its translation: CSVEDGGAGYEQYF.

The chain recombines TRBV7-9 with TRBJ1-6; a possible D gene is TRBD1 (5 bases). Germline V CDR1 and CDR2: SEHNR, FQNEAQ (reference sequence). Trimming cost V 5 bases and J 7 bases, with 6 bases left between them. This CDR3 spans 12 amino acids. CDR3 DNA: TGTGCCAGCAGCCGACAGAATTCACCCCTCCACTTT. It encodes CASSRQNSPLHF.

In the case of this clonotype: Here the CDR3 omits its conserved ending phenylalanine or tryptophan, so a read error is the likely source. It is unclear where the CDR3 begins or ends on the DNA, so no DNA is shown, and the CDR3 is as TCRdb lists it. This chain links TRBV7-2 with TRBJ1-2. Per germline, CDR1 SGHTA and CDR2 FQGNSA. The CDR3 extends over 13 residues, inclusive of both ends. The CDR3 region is CASSLGAGQPGHY.

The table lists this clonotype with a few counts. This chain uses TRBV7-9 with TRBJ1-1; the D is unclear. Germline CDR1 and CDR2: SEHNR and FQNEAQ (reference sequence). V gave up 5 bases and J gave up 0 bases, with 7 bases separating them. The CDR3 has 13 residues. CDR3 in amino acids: CASSHPLNTEAFF. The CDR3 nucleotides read TGTGCCAGCAGCCACCCCCTGAACACTGAAGCTTTCTTT.

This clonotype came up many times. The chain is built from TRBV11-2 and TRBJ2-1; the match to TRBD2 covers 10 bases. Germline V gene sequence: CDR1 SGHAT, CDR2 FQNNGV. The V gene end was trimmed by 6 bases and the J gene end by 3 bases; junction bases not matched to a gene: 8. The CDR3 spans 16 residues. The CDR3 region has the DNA TGTGCCAGCAGTTTTAGTCTAGCGGGGGTCTACAATGAGCAGTTCTTC. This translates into CASSFSLAGVYNEQFF.

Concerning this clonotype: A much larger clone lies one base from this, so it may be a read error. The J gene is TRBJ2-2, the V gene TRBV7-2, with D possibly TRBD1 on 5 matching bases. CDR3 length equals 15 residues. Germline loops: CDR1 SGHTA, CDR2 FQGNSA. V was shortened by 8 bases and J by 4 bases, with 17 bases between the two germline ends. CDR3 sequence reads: CASQWLQVFTGELFF. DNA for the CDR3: TGTGCCAGCCAGTGGTTACAGGTGTTCACCGGGGAGCTGTTTTTT. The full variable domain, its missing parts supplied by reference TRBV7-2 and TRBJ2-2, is GAGVSQSPSNKVTEKGKDVELRCDPISGHTALYWYRQSLGQGLEFLIYFQGNSAPDKSGLPSDRFSAERTGGSVSTLTIQRTQQEDSAVYLCASQWLQVFTGELFFGEGSRLTVL.

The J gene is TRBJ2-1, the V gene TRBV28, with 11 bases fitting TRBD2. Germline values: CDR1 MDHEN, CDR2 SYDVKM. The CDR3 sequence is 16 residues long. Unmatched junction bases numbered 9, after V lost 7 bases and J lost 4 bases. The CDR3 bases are TGTGCCAGCACCCCCCCCGGGACTAGCGGTTACAATGAGCAGTTCTTC. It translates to CASTPPGTSGYNEQFF.